This T cell receptor beta chain was retrieved from a study of technical replicates of blood from a few donors. The CDR3 totals 17 residues. The V gene lost 0 bases and the J gene lost 5 bases, with 20 bases spanning the gap. Germline lookup yields CDR1 SGDLS and CDR2 YYNGEE. Assay: immunoSEQ multiplex PCR; the TCRdb copy retains only in-frame clones and omits some. This repertoire shows approximately 76,000 clones, over 75% found once; its top ten account for 0.25%. Sequencing input: T cells isolated from PBMCs. The TCR originated in a human donor in good health. V is TRBV9 and J is TRBJ1-1, with D unclear. The CDR3 sequence: CASSVGLKGPGGTEAFF. Here the CDR3 DNA reads TGTGCCAGCAGCGTAGGGCTAAAAGGACCGGGAGGTACTGAAGCTTTCTTT.